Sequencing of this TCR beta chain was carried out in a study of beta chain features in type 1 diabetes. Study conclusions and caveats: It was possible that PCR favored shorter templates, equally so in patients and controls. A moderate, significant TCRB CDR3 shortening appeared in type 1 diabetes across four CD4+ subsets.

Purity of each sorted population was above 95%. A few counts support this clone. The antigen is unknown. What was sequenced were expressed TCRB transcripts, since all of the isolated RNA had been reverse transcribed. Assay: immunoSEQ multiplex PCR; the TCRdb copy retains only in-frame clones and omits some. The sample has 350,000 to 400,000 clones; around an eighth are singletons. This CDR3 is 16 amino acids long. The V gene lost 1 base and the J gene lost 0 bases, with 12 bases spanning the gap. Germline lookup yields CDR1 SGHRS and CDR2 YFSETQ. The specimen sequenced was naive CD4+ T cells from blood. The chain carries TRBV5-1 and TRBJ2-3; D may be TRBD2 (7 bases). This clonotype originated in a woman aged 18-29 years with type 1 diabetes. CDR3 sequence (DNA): TGCGCCAGCAGCTTGTTTGCGGGGGCTAGCACAGATACGCAGTATTTT. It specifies CASSLFAGASTDTQYF.